This T cell receptor (beta chain) was recovered during a study of CD8+ T cells in alopecia areata. Study details: Tofacitinib treatment spanned 6 to 18 months, with 6 months off drug afterward. The percentage of affected scalp area served as the score of severity for treated patients.

The treatment: oral pan-JAK inhibitor, 5-10 mg twice daily. The germline CDR1 and CDR2 sequences are SGHRS and YFSETQ. The CDR3 loop spans 13 amino acids. Trimming cost V 4 bases and J 2 bases, with 9 bases left between them. Extracted RNA was reverse transcribed into cDNA, the sequencing template. Produced via immunoSEQ multiplex PCR; TCRdb's table is partial and in-frame only. Seen here are some 150,000 clones, about 61% observed once, and the top ten hold 16%. This clone was picked up a small number of times. Its antigen is not known. Study findings and constraints: Under tofacitinib, fewer expanded CD8+ clones appeared among the top 100 scalp clones. Affected scalp, especially in alopecia totalis/universalis, had a higher clonality than normal scalp did.

The receptor was isolated from a human donor with alopecia areata. Sample: CD4+ T cells sorted from blood, taken between weeks 55 and 65, from a patient treated with tofacitinib. The chain recombines TRBV5-1 with TRBJ1-1, with D unresolved. The chain's CDR3 is CASSRDGNTEAFF. The CDR3 DNA follows: TGCGCCAGCAGCCGCGATGGAAACACTGAAGCTTTCTTT.